The 29 T cell receptor beta chains presented below share a single source sample, sequenced in a study of CD8+CD57+ T cells in acquired aplastic anemia. Profiling that covered TCR beta VDJ and CDR3 relied on genomic DNA as its template. Each CDR3 protein is one row after TCRdb ran MiXCR on the reads. The table lists 200,000 to 250,000 distinct CDR3 sequences, almost 50% of them singletons. The sequenced patients had an expansion of CD8+CD57+ cells seen by flow cytometry. Source material: sorted CD4+, CD8+, or CD8+CD57+ T cells (not recorded which) from PBMCs. These receptor sequences come from a human donor with aplastic anemia.

This clonotype was detected only once. The chain joins TRBV7-3 to TRBJ1-6; D is uncertain. Trimming stripped 5 bases from V and 16 bases from J, with 18 bases between. The length of the CDR3 is 13 residues. The germline V gene has CDR1 SGHTA and CDR2 FQGTGA. CDR3 DNA sequence: TGTGCCAGCAGCCAAATAGGGATTCGGGAGCTCCACTTT. This codes for CASSQIGIRELHF.

This clonotype showed up just a few times. This rearrangement joins TRBV2 to TRBJ2-2, with 8 bases fitting TRBD1. Germline V CDR1 and CDR2: SNHLY, FYNNEI. V lost 6 bases, J lost 7 bases, and 10 bases stayed unmatched. This CDR3 is built from 15 residues. CDR3 DNA sequence: TGTGCCAGCAGATTCGACAGGGGCCATAGCGGGGAGCTGTTTTTT. The encoded protein is CASRFDRGHSGELFF.

This chain uses TRBV15 with TRBJ2-1, with D unclear. The V gene's germline CDR1 is LNHNV and CDR2 YYDKDF (reference sequence). Trimming stripped 1 base from V and 6 bases from J, with 16 bases between. This CDR3 is 16 amino acids long. CDR3 protein: CATSRGDPSYPNEQFF. The CDR3 DNA reads as TGTGCCACCAGCAGAGGTGACCCAAGCTACCCCAATGAGCAGTTCTTC. Drawing the rest from reference TRBV15 and TRBJ2-1, the complete variable domain is DAMVIQNPRYQVTQFGKPVTLSCSQTLNHNVMYWYQQKSSQAPKLLFHYYDKDFNNEADTPDNFQSRRPNTSFCFLDIRSPGLGDTAMYLCATSRGDPSYPNEQFFGPGTRLTVL.

This clonotype occurred many times. This CDR3 reads CASSQALNTEAFF. The CDR3 DNA follows: TGTGCCAGCAGCCAAGCCCTGAACACTGAAGCTTTCTTT. The genes are TRBV14 and TRBJ1-1; D is unclear. This CDR3 has 13 residues. The germline gives CDR1 SGHDN, CDR2 FVKESK. V shed 1 base and J shed 0 bases, with 3 bases lying between them. Drawing the rest from reference TRBV14 and TRBJ1-1, the complete variable domain is EAGVTQFPSHSVIEKGQTVTLRCDPISGHDNLYWYRRVMGKEIKFLLHFVKESKQDESGMPNNRFLAERTGGTYSTLKVQPAELEDSGVYFCASSQALNTEAFFGQGTRLTVV.

The genes are TRBV19 and TRBJ1-5; D not resolved. Deletions cut 4 bases from V and 2 bases from J, with 15 bases between. The germline V gene has CDR1 LNHDA and CDR2 SQIVND (reference sequence). The CDR3 is 16 residues long. This CDR3 reads CASSTTWAAGNQPQHF. CDR3 coding DNA: TGTGCCAGTAGTACGACTTGGGCAGCAGGCAATCAGCCCCAGCATTTT.

This chain connects TRBV5-8 to TRBJ2-1; 11 nucleotides agree with TRBD1. V was pared by 7 bases and J by 2 bases, with 8 bases of the junction left unmatched. Per the germline V gene, CDR1 is SGHTS and CDR2 is YDEGEE. The CDR3 sequence is 16 residues long. Here the CDR3 reads CASRPGQGVTYNEQFF. As DNA, the CDR3 is TGTGCCAGCCGGCCGGGACAGGGGGTGACCTACAATGAGCAGTTCTTC.

The V gene is TRBV5-1, the J gene TRBJ2-1; D is perhaps TRBD1 or TRBD2 (5 bases each). This CDR3 contains 16 residues. The germline CDR1 and CDR2 sequences are SGHRS and YFSETQ. The V and J ends lost 0 bases and 7 bases respectively, with 17 bases between them. The CDR3 nucleotides read TGCGCCAGCAGCTTGGGCCCCTTCGGGGCCGGGAATGAGCAGTTCTTC. Its protein product is CASSLGPFGAGNEQFF.

The chain carries TRBV7-3 and TRBJ2-1, with 9 bases fitting TRBD1. Germline CDR1 and CDR2: SGHTA and FQGTGA. V dropped 5 bases and J dropped 6; count of bases not matched to a gene: 11. This CDR3 region has 16 residues. The CDR3 protein is CASSPLPGQGINEQFF. In DNA form, the CDR3 reads TGTGCCAGCAGCCCCCTCCCGGGACAGGGAATCAATGAGCAGTTCTTC.

This chain connects TRBV12-3 or TRBV12-4 to TRBJ1-2, with D uncertain. The CDR3 extends over 14 amino acids. The V end lost 6 bases, the J end lost 3 bases, and 14 bases lay between the germline ends. CDR3 sequence: CASSPRRSHYGYTF. Here the CDR3 DNA reads TGTGCCAGCAGCCCACGGAGGAGCCACTATGGCTACACCTTC.

This clonotype was recorded at least ten times. Sequence at one end of the junction differs from germline and may be a read error. This chain joins TRBV7-7 and TRBJ2-1, with D possibly matching TRBD1 (5 bases). The CDR3 is 14 amino acids. From germline, CDR1 is SSHAT and CDR2 FNYEAQ (reference sequence). CDR3 protein: CASSREVGAAEQFF. As DNA, the CDR3 is TGTGCTAGCAGCCGCGAAGTAGGGGCGGCTGAGCAGTTCTTC.

The chain couples TRBV7-3 to TRBJ1-1, with TRBD1 matching 9 bases. The junction had 11 bases not matched to a gene; V was cut back by 5 bases and J by 4 bases. The CDR3 contains 16 residues. CDR1 and CDR2 from the germline V gene are SGHTA and FQGTGA. CDR3 in DNA: TGTGCCAGCAGCCCACAGGGGACAGGGCTGGGCACTGAAGCTTTCTTT. It yields the protein CASSPQGTGLGTEAFF.

Ten or more counts support this clonotype. The genes are TRBV7-2 and TRBJ2-5; D gene ambiguous. V was clipped by 5 bases and J by 1 base, with 11 bases between them. The germline V gene encodes CDR1 SGHTA and CDR2 FQGNSA. This CDR3 spans 14 amino acids. This CDR3 reads CASSTDMAQETQYF. The CDR3 DNA follows: TGTGCCAGCAGCACAGACATGGCCCAAGAGACCCAGTACTTC.

V is TRBV4-1 and J is TRBJ2-4, with a weak D call TRBD2 (6 bases). The CDR3 is 17 amino acids. The germline V gene encodes CDR1 MGHRA and CDR2 YSYEKL. V lost 4 bases and J lost 0, with 16 bases in between. As DNA, the CDR3 is TGCGCCAGCAGCCGGGGACTTCCCCAAATAGCCAAAAACATTCAGTACTTC. It codes for CASSRGLPQIAKNIQYF.

This clonotype has at least ten counts. The rearrangement joins TRBV3-1 to TRBJ2-3; the D gene is possibly TRBD2 (6 bases). The germline V gene encodes CDR1 LGHDT and CDR2 YNNKEL (reference sequence). This CDR3 is built from 15 residues. V was clipped by 0 bases and J by 0 bases, with 7 bases between them. The CDR3 is CASSQDAGSTDTQYF. CDR3 nucleotides: TGTGCCAGCAGCCAAGACGCGGGAAGCACAGATACGCAGTATTTT.

This clonotype occurred many times. V gene TRBV7-2 combines with J gene TRBJ2-5; D unclear. The germline gives CDR1 SGHTA, CDR2 FQGNSA. The CDR3 spans 13 residues. V lost 1 base to trimming and J lost 0 bases, with 3 bases between them. CDR3 coding DNA: TGTGCCAGCAGCTTAGTAGACCAAGAGACCCAGTACTTC. This sequence encodes CASSLVDQETQYF.

This clonotype occurred many times. This chain connects TRBV9 to TRBJ2-3; unclear D gene. CDR1 and CDR2 (germline): SGDLS, YYNGEE. This CDR3 is 13 amino acids long. V was trimmed by 4 bases and J by 2 bases, leaving 8 bases between them. The CDR3 DNA reads as TGTGCCAGCAGCATCCTATCCACAGATACGCAGTATTTT. Translation gives CASSILSTDTQYF. Full variable domain (remainder filled in from reference TRBV9 and TRBJ2-3): DSGVTQTPKHLITATGQRVTLRCSPRSGDLSVYWYQQSLDQGLQFLIQYYNGEERAKGNILERFSAQQFPDLHSELNLSSLELGDSALYFCASSILSTDTQYFGPGTRLTVL.

Comments on this clonotype: This sequence may be a read error, since a much larger clone differs from it by one base. The chain carries TRBV20-1 and TRBJ1-2; D may be TRBD1 (6 bases). V was clipped by 3 bases and J by 7 bases, with 15 bases between them. Germline V CDR1 and CDR2: DFQATT, SNEGSKA (reference sequence). The CDR3 length is 13 residues. The CDR3 nucleotides read TGCAGTGCTAGGACAGGCACCCTACCTGGCTACACCTTC. Translating gives CSARTGTLPGYTF.

This clonotype showed up just once. The chain couples TRBV7-2 to TRBJ1-2; tentatively, D is TRBD1 (5 bases). The V gene's germline CDR1 is SGHTA and CDR2 FQGNSA. The germline V and J ends were trimmed by 7 bases and 3 bases, with 12 bases remaining between them. The CDR3 has 13 residues. CDR3 loop: CASTAGYYYGYTF. The CDR3 region has the DNA TGTGCCAGCACCGCAGGGTATTACTATGGCTACACCTTC.

This clonotype was found many times. The DNA of the CDR3 is TGCGCCAGCAGCTCCACCTACAGGGGAGACTACGAGCAGTACTTC. Protein sequence: CASSSTYRGDYEQYF. The chain combines TRBV5-1 with TRBJ2-7; 7 bases agree with TRBD1. The V and J ends lost 3 bases and 3 bases, in that order; junction bases with no gene match: 9. The CDR3 runs to 15 residues. Germline-derived CDR1 and CDR2 are SGHRS and YFSETQ.

This rearrangement joins TRBV29-1 to TRBJ2-7; 9 bases match TRBD1. The V gene's germline CDR1 is SQVTM and CDR2 ANQGSEA. V was pared by 7 bases and J by 2 bases, with 6 bases of the junction left unmatched. This CDR3 comprises 13 residues. The CDR3 nucleotides read TGCAGCGCCGGGACAGGGTCCCCCTACGAGCAGTACTTC. Amino acid sequence: CSAGTGSPYEQYF.

In this sample, this clonotype turned up a few times. The CDR3, as DNA: TGTGCCAGCTCACCCAGGACAGGTTATGGCTACACCTTC. This encodes CASSPRTGYGYTF. This chain uses TRBV18 with TRBJ1-2, with TRBD1 identical over 7 bases. The CDR3 is 13 residues long. The V gene's germline CDR1 is KGHSH and CDR2 LQKENI. The ends lost 3 bases at V and 5 bases at J; junction bases unmatched: 3.

This chain joins TRBV7-2 and TRBJ1-1; 12 positions agree with TRBD1. In germline, CDR1 is SGHTA, CDR2 FQGNSA. The trim removed 0 bases at V and 0 bases at J, leaving 2 bases unmatched. The CDR3 has 17 amino acids. The CDR3 DNA is TGTGCCAGCAGCTTAGCGGGACAGGGGGCTCTGAACACTGAAGCTTTCTTT. Protein product: CASSLAGQGALNTEAFF.

The table lists this clonotype with a count of one. The chain uses TRBV11-2 and TRBJ2-7; D unresolved. CDR3 length: 11 residues. Germline V gene data show CDR1 as SGHAT and CDR2 as FQNNGV. V lost 2 bases and J 7 bases, leaving 6 bases between the germline ends. CDR3 loop: CASSLSREQYF. In DNA, the CDR3 is TGTGCCAGCAGCTTATCCCGGGAGCAGTACTTC.

The chain couples TRBV2 to TRBJ2-1; D unresolved. Trimming removed 0 bases at V and 12 bases at J, with 6 bases between. The germline V gene encodes CDR1 SNHLY and CDR2 FYNNEI. The CDR3 is 11 residues long. The CDR3 region has the DNA TGTGCCAGCAGTGAAGCTGGCCCGCAGTTCTTC. Translation gives CASSEAGPQFF.

The rearrangement links TRBV7-2 to TRBJ2-1; no clear D. CDR3 length equals 15 residues. V dropped 5 bases and J dropped 7 bases, with 18 bases sitting between them. Germline V gene sequence: CDR1 SGHTA, CDR2 FQGNSA. CDR3 sequence: CASSPTSLTRNEQFF. The CDR3 region has the DNA TGTGCCAGCAGCCCAACTTCCTTAACCCGGAATGAGCAGTTCTTC.

The rearrangement uses TRBV24-1 and TRBJ2-1; TRBD2 is a possible D gene (6 bases). Germline-derived CDR1 and CDR2 are KGHDR and SFDVKD. This CDR3 region has 16 residues. Trimming pared 4 bases from V and 8 bases from J, leaving 20 bases between. Here the CDR3 DNA reads TGTGCCACCAGTGACCCAGGAGGGCCAATCCCGGATGAGCAGTTCTTC. Translating it yields CATSDPGGPIPDEQFF.

The rearrangement links TRBV16 to TRBJ2-3; D uncertain. The germline V and J ends were trimmed by 0 bases and 5 bases, with 9 bases remaining between them. The CDR3 totals 14 residues. Germline V gene data show CDR1 as KGHSY and CDR2 as FQNENV. The CDR3 region is CASSQSVVVDTQYF. The CDR3 DNA reads as TGTGCCAGCAGCCAATCGGTCGTCGTAGATACGCAGTATTTT.

This CDR3 reads CSAMARENSPLHF. Here the CDR3 DNA reads TGCAGTGCTATGGCCAGGGAGAATTCACCCCTCCACTTT. The chain uses TRBV20-1 and TRBJ1-6; D is possibly TRBD1 (5 bases). Germline values: CDR1 DFQATT, CDR2 SNEGSKA (reference sequence). Trimming left V 4 bases short and J 7 bases short, with 11 bases between. There are 13 residues in the CDR3.

Points on this clonotype: Just one base apart from a much larger clone, this may be a read error. V and J are TRBV9 and TRBJ2-2, with D perhaps TRBD1 or TRBD2 (7 bases each). The CDR3 length is 13 residues. Germline V gene lookup returns CDR1 SGDLS and CDR2 YYNGEE. CDR3 in DNA: TGTGGCAGCAGGGGGGGGAACACCGGGGAGCTGTTTTTT. Amino acid sequence: CGSRGGNTGELFF.